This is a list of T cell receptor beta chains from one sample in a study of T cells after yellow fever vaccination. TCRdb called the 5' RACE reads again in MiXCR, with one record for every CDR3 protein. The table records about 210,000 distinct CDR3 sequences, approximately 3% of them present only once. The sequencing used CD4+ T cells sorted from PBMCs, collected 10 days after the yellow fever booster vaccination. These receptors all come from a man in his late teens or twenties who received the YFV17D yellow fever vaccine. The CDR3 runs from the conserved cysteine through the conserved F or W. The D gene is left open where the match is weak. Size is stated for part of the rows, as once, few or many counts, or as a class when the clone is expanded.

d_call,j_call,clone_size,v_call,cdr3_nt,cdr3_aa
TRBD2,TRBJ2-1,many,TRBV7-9,TGTGCCAGCAGCTCTCGGTGGGCTAGCGGGGACCACAATGAGCAGTTCTTC,CASSSRWASGDHNEQFF
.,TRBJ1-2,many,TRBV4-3,TGCGCCAGCAGCCATCTCCCGGGACAACTCTATGGCTACACCTTC,CASSHLPGQLYGYTF
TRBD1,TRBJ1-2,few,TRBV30,TGTGCCTGGATATCGCTAAGGGGGCATGGCTACACCTTC,CAWISLRGHGYTF
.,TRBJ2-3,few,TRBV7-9,TGTGCTATCCGGGACACAGATACGCAGTATTTT,CAIRDTDTQYF
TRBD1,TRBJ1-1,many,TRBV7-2,TGTGCCAGCAGCCCAGCGGGACAGCGCCTGACTGAAGCTTTCTTT,CASSPAGQRLTEAFF
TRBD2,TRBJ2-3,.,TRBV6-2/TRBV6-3,TGTGCCAGCAGCCGGAGGAGGAGCGGGGGCCTATCGGGTACGCAGTATTTT,CASSRRRSGGLSGTQYF
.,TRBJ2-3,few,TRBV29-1,TGCAGCGTTGAGGCAGGAATAGGCACAGATACGCAGTATTTT,CSVEAGIGTDTQYF
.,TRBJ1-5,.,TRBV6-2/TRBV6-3,TGTGCCAGCAGCCCCCCGGGCAGGGGTAATCAGCCCCAGCATTTT,CASSPPGRGNQPQHF
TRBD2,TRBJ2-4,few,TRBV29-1,TGCAGCGTCCAAACGACTAGCGGGGGTATTAGGTACTTC,CSVQTTSGGIRYF
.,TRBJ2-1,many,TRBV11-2,TGTGCCAGCAGCTCGATAAGGTTCGGCGAGCAGTTCTTC,CASSSIRFGEQFF
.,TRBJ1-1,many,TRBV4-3,TGCGCCAGCAGCCAAGGCTGGGACGCAGAAGCTTTCTTT,CASSQGWDAEAFF
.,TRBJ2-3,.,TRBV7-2,TGTGCCAGCAGCCCCCCTTTCACAGATACGCAGTATTTT,CASSPPFTDTQYF
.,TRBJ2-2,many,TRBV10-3,TGTGCCATCAGTGGCTTGGGGAACACCGGGGAGCTGTTTTTT,CAISGLGNTGELFF
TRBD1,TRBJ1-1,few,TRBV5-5,TGTGCCAGCAGCCAGGGACAGGGTTTTCTTATGGGCGCTGAAGCTTTCTTT,CASSQGQGFLMGAEAFF
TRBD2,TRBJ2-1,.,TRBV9,TGTGCCAGCAGCGTAGCTCGGGGGGGCCGGAATGAGCAGTTCTTC,CASSVARGGRNEQFF
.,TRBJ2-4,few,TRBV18,TGTGCCAGCTCACCGGATAACGTTCAGTACTTC,CASSPDNVQYF
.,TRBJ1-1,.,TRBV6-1,TGTGCCAGCAGTGCGACCAGGGTGAACACTGAAGCTTTCTTT,CASSATRVNTEAFF
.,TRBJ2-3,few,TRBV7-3,TGTGCCAGCAGCCTCGGGACCGGGGTAGATACGCAGTATTTT,CASSLGTGVDTQYF
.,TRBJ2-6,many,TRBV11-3,TGTGCCAGCAGTGTGGAATCCGGGGCCAACGTCCTGACTTTC,CASSVESGANVLTF
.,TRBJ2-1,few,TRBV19,TGTGCCAGTACAGACGGACGGTACAATGAGCAGTTCTTC,CASTDGRYNEQFF
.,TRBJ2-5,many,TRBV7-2,TGTGCCAGCAGCTTATACGGGGGCAAAGAGACCCAGTACTTC,CASSLYGGKETQYF
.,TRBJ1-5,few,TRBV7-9,TGTGCCAGCAGCACGAGGGACGGCAATCAGCCCCAGCATTTT,CASSTRDGNQPQHF
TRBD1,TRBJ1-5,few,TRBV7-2,TGTGCCAGCAGATTAGGGACAGGGGGCAATCAGCCCCAGCATTTT,CASRLGTGGNQPQHF
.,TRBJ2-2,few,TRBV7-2,TGTGCCAGCAGCTTAGGTAGTCCTGGCGGGGCCGGGGAGCTGTTTTTT,CASSLGSPGGAGELFF
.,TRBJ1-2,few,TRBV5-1,TGCGCCAGCAGCTTGCTCGGGGACCTCTATGGCTACACCTTC,CASSLLGDLYGYTF
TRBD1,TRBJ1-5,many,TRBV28,TGTGCCAGCAGATACTCCGGGACAGGGAGAAATCAGCCCCAGCATTTT,CASRYSGTGRNQPQHF
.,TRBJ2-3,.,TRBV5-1,TGCGCCAGCAGCTTGGCCAATCCCCTCGGCACAGATACGCAGTATTTT,CASSLANPLGTDTQYF
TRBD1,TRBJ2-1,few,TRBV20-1,TGCAGTGCTCCCGAGGGTGTTCGGACAGGGCTCTACAATGAGCAGTTCTTC,CSAPEGVRTGLYNEQFF